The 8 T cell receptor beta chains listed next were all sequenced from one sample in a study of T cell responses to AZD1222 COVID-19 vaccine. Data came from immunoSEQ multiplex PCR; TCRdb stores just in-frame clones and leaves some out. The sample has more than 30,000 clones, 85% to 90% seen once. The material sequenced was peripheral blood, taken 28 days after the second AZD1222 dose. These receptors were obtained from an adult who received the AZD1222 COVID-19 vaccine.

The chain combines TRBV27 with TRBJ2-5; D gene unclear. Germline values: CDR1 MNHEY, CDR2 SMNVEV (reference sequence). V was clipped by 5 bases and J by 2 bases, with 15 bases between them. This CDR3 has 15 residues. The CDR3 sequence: CASSLGPLGQETQYF. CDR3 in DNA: TGTGCCAGCAGTCTGGGCCCTTTGGGGCAAGAGACCCAGTACTTC.

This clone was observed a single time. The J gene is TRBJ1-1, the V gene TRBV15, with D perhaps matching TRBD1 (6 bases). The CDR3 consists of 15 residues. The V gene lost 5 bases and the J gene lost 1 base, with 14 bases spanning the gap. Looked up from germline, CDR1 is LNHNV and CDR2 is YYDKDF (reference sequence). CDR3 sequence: CATSGTTPPNTEAFF. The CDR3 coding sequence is TGTGCCACCAGCGGGACAACTCCACCGAACACTGAAGCTTTCTTT.

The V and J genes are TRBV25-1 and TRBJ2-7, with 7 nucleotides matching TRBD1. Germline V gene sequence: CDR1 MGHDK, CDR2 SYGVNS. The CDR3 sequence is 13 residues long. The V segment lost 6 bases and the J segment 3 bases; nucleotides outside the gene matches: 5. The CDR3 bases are TGTGCCAGCAGGGGAACAGGGGACTACGAGCAGTACTTC. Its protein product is CASRGTGDYEQYF.

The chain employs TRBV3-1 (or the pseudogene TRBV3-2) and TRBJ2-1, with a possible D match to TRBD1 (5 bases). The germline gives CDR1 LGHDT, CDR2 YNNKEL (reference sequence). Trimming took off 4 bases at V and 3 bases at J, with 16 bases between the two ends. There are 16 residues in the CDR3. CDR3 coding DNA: TGTGCCAGCAGCCCGCGAAAAGGGGTGGTCTACAATGAGCAGTTCTTC. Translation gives CASSPRKGVVYNEQFF.

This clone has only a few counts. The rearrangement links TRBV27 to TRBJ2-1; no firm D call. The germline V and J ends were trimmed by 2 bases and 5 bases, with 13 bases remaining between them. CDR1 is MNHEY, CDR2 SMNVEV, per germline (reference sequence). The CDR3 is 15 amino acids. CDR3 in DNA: TGTGCCAGCAGTTTAGGCTCAAAACCCCACAATGAGCAGTTCTTC. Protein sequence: CASSLGSKPHNEQFF.

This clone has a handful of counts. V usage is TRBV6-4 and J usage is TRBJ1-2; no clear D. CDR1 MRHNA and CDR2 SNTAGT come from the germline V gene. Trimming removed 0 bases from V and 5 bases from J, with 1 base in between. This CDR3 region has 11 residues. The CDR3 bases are TGTGCCAGCAGTGACTCTTATGGCTACACCTTC. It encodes CASSDSYGYTF.

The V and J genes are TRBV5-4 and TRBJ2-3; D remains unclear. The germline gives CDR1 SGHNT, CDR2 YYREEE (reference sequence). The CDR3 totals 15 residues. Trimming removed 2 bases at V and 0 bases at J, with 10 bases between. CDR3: CASSLRASSTDTQYF. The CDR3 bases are TGTGCCAGCAGCTTAAGAGCTTCTAGCACAGATACGCAGTATTTT. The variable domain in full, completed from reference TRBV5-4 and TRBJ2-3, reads ETGVTQSPTHLIKTRGQQVTLRCSSQSGHNTVSWYQQALGQGPQFIFQYYREEENGRGNFPPRFSGLQFPNYSSELNVNALELDDSALYLCASSLRASSTDTQYFGPGTRLTVL.

CDR3 sequence: CASTQARGLGELFF. The CDR3 DNA reads as TGTGCCAGCACCCAAGCGAGGGGCCTCGGGGAGCTGTTTTTT. The chain is built from TRBV7-2 and TRBJ2-2, with D perhaps given as TRBD1 or TRBD2 (5 bases each). The CDR3 runs to 14 residues. Germline CDR1 is SGHTA and CDR2 is FQGNSA. Trimming took off 7 bases at V and 7 bases at J, with 16 bases between the two ends.